These T cell receptor beta chains were read from a single sample in a study of blood T cells in healthy people across ages. TCRdb analysed the 5' RACE reads with MiXCR anew, one entry per CDR3 protein. The sample comprises about 1,500,000 distinct CDR3 sequences, 28% of which are singletons, and more than 6% rests with the top ten. Source material: blood. All receptors come from a woman between 25 and 40 years old in good health. Each CDR3 is given with its conserved first and last residue. Fields, in order: clone size, J gene, V gene, D gene, CDR3 protein, CDR3 DNA. D genes are given only for firm matches. Size is omitted from some rows. Given values are once, few, many or a class for expanded clones.

few TRBJ1-5 TRBV7-9 . CASSPAEDHQPQHF TGTGCCAGCAGCCCCGCTGAGGACCATCAGCCCCAGCATTTT
. TRBJ1-1 TRBV7-9 . CASSHSNTEAFF TGTGCCAGCAGCCACAGCAACACTGAAGCTTTCTTT
. TRBJ2-5 TRBV5-1 TRBD1 CASSLAPTGGLQETQYF TGCGCCAGCAGCTTGGCCCCCACAGGGGGCCTACAAGAGACCCAGTACTTC
many TRBJ2-4 TRBV28 . CASSLPKNIQYF TGTGCCAGCAGTTTGCCCAAAAACATTCAGTACTTC
. TRBJ1-1 TRBV29-1 TRBD1 CSVVGTGGDVGNTEAFF TGCAGCGTTGTGGGAACAGGGGGTGATGTGGGGAACACTGAAGCTTTCTTT
many TRBJ1-5 TRBV6-6 TRBD1 CASRAGTESNQPQHF TGTGCCAGCAGGGCCGGGACAGAAAGTAATCAGCCCCAGCATTTT
. TRBJ2-1 TRBV7-7 . CASSTVESSYNEQFF TGTGCCAGCAGCACCGTTGAAAGCTCCTACAATGAGCAGTTCTTC
few TRBJ1-2 TRBV29-1 . CSVALNYGYTF TGCAGCGTTGCGCTTAACTATGGCTACACCTTC
many TRBJ2-7 TRBV6-2/TRBV6-3 . CASSKTGKDEQYF TGTGCCAGCAGTAAGACAGGCAAGGACGAGCAGTACTTC
few TRBJ1-4 TRBV12-3/TRBV12-4 TRBD1 CASSEGQGLEKLFF TGTGCCAGCAGCGAGGGACAGGGGCTCGAAAAACTGTTTTTT
few TRBJ1-1 TRBV29-1 . CSVEDRYRANTEAFF TGCAGCGTTGAAGATCGCTACAGGGCCAACACTGAAGCTTTCTTT
. TRBJ2-3 TRBV19 TRBD2 CASSPLSGGRDTLYF TGTGCCAGTAGCCCACTAAGCGGGGGGCGCGATACGCTGTATTTT
. TRBJ1-4 TRBV20-1 TRBD1 CSAVDRKATNEKLFF TGCAGTGCCGTGGACAGGAAGGCAACTAATGAAAAACTGTTTTTT
many TRBJ2-1 TRBV20-1 TRBD2 CSARHTSGGGNEQFF TGCAGTGCTAGGCACACTAGCGGGGGTGGCAATGAGCAGTTCTTC
. TRBJ2-3 TRBV29-1 . CGVEEAGSLTDTQYF TGCGGCGTTGAAGAAGCGGGCTCTCTCACAGATACGCAGTATTTT
. TRBJ2-1 TRBV6-2/TRBV6-3 . CASSYWEEQFF TGTGCCAGCAGTTACTGGGAGGAGCAGTTCTTC
many TRBJ1-1 TRBV7-2 . CASRRRGRDTEAFF TGTGCCAGCAGACGTCGGGGTCGGGACACTGAAGCTTTCTTT
many TRBJ1-5 TRBV24-1 . CATSDLNQPQHF TGTGCCACCAGTGATTTAAATCAGCCCCAGCATTTT
few TRBJ2-3 TRBV20-1 . CKVDTQYF TGCAAGGTTGATACGCAGTATTTT
. TRBJ1-1 TRBV5-1 . CASSAQGMNTEAFF TGCGCCAGCAGCGCACAGGGCATGAACACTGAAGCTTTCTTT
few TRBJ1-6 TRBV5-1 . CASSLEDFNRGNWGSPLHF TGCGCCAGCAGCTTGGAGGACTTCAACCGGGGGAATTGGGGTTCACCCCTCCACTTT
few TRBJ2-3 TRBV12-3/TRBV12-4 . CASGGSRGTDTQYF TGTGCCAGCGGAGGATCGAGGGGAACAGATACGCAGTATTTT
few TRBJ2-7 TRBV28 . CASSFGGPRYEQYF TGTGCCAGCAGTTTCGGCGGTCCCCGTTACGAGCAGTACTTC
few TRBJ1-1 TRBV12-3/TRBV12-4 . CASGAGMNTEAFF TGTGCCAGTGGGGCGGGGATGAACACTGAAGCTTTCTTT
many TRBJ2-7 TRBV4-3 . CASSQVNSYEQYF TGCGCCAGCAGCCAAGTCAACTCCTACGAGCAGTACTTC
few TRBJ1-2 TRBV29-1 . CSVERSADYGYTF TGCAGCGTTGAAAGGTCGGCAGACTATGGCTACACCTTC
. TRBJ1-6 TRBV2 . CASSDAGTSPLHF TGTGCCAGCAGTGACGCGGGAACCTCACCCCTCCACTTT
. TRBJ1-2 TRBV29-1 TRBD1 CSVTGLNYGYTF TGCAGCGTGACAGGGCTAAACTATGGCTACACCTTC
few TRBJ2-7 TRBV7-9 . CASSSRSDGEQYF TGTGCCAGCAGCTCTCGGTCCGACGGCGAGCAGTACTTC
few TRBJ1-2 TRBV6-5 . CASRETSNYGYTF TGTGCCAGCAGGGAAACATCTAACTATGGCTACACCTTC
many TRBJ2-7 TRBV6-5 . CASSRGTNDVPEQYF TGTGCCAGCAGTCGAGGGACAAACGACGTCCCCGAGCAGTACTTC
. TRBJ2-3 TRBV7-2 TRBD2 CASRPKGLAGNTDTQYF TGTGCCAGCAGACCTAAAGGACTAGCGGGGAACACAGATACGCAGTATTTT
many TRBJ2-3 TRBV5-1 . CASSYGGSDTQYF TGCGCCAGCAGCTACGGGGGTTCAGATACGCAGTATTTT
. TRBJ2-3 TRBV5-1 TRBD2 CASSLSGALADTQYF TGCGCCAGCAGCTTGAGCGGGGCGCTTGCAGATACGCAGTATTTT
. TRBJ2-3 TRBV28 . CASSLGLVPFSSTDTQYF TGTGCCAGCAGCCTCGGCCTCGTACCTTTTTCTAGCACAGATACGCAGTATTTT
few TRBJ2-5 TRBV7-2 . CASSLISGEETQYF TGTGCCAGCAGCTTAATCTCTGGGGAGGAGACCCAGTACTTC
few TRBJ2-1 TRBV7-9 TRBD1 CASSLDGTEYNEQFF TGTGCCAGCAGCTTAGACGGGACAGAGTACAATGAGCAGTTCTTC
few TRBJ1-5 TRBV20-1 . CSARRGGGQPQHF TGCAGTGCTAGACGGGGGGGTGGTCAGCCCCAGCATTTT
many TRBJ1-2 TRBV20-1 . CSARSGVGYTF TGCAGTGCTAGAAGCGGGGTTGGCTACACCTTC